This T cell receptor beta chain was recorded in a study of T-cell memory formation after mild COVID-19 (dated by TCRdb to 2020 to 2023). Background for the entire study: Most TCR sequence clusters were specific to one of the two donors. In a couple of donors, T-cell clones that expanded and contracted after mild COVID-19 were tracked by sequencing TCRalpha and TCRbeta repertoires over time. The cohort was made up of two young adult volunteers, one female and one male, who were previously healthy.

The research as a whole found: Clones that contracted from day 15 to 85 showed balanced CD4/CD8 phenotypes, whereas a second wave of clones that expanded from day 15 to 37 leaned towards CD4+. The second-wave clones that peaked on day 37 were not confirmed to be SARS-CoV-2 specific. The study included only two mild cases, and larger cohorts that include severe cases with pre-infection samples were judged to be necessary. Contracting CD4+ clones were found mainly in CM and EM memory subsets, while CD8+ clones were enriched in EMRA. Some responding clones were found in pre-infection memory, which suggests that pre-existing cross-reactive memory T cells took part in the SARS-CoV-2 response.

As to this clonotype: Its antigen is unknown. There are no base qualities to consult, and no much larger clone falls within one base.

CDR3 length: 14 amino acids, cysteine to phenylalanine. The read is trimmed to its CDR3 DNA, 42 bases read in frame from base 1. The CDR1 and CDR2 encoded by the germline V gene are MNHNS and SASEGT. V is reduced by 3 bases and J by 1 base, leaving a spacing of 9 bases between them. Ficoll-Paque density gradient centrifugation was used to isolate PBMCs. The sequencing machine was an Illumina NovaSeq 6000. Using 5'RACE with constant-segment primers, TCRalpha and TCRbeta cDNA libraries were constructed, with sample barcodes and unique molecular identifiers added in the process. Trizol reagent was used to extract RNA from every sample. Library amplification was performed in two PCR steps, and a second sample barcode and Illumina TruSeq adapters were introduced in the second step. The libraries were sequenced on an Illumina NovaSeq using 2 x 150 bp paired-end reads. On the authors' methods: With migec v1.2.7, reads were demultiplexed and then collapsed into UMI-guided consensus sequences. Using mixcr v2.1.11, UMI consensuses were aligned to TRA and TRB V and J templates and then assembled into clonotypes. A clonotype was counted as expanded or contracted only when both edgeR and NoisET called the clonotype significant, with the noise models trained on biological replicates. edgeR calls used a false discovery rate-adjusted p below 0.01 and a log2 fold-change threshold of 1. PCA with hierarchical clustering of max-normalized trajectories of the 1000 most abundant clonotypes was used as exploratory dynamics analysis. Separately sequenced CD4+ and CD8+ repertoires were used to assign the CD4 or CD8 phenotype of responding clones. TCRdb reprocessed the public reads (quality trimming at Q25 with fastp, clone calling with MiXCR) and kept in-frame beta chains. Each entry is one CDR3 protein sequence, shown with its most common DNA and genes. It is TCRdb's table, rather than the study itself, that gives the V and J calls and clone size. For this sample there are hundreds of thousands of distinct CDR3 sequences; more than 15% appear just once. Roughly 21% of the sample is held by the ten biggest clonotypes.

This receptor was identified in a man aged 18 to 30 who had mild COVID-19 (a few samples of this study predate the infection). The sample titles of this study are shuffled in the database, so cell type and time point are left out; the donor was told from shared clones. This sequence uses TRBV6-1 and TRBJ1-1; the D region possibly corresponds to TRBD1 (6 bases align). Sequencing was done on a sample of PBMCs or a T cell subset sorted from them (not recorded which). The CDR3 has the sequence CASSEPGQNTEAFF. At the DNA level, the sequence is TGTGCCAGCAGTGAGCCGGGACAGAACACTGAAGCTTTCTTT.